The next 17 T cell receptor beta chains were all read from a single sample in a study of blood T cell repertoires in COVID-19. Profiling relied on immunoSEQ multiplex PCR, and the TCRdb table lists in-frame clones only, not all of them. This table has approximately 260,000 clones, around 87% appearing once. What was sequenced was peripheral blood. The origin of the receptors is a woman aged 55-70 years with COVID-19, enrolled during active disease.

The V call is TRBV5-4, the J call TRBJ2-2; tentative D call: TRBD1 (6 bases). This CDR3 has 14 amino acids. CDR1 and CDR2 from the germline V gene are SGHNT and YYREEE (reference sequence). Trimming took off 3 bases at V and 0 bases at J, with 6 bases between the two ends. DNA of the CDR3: TGTGCCAGCAGCTGGACAGCGAACACCGGGGAGCTGTTTTTT. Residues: CASSWTANTGELFF.

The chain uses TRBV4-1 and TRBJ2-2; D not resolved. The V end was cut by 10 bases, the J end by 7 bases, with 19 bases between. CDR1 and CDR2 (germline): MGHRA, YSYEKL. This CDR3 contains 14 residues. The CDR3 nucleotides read TGCGCCACCTCATTTACAGATCTCAGCGGGGAGCTGTTTTTT. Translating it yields CATSFTDLSGELFF.

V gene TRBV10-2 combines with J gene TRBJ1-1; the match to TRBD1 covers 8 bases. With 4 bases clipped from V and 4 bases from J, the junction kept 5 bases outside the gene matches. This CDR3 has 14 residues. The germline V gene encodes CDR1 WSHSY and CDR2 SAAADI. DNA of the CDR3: TGCGCCAGCAGTGGGACAGGGAGGAGCACTGAAGCTTTCTTT. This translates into CASSGTGRSTEAFF.

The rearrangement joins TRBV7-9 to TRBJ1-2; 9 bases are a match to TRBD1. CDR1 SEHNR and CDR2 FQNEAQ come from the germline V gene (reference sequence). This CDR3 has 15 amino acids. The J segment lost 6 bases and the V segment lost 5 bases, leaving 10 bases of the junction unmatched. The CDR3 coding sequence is TGTGCCAGCAGCGGGGCGGGACAGGGAAATCATGGCTACACCTTC. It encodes CASSGAGQGNHGYTF.

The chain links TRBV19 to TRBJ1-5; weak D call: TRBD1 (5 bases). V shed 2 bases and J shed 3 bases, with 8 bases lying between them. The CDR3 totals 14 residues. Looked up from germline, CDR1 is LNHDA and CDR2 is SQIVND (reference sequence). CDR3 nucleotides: TGTGCCAGTAGTATATCAGGGCCCAATCAGCCCCAGCATTTT. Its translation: CASSISGPNQPQHF.

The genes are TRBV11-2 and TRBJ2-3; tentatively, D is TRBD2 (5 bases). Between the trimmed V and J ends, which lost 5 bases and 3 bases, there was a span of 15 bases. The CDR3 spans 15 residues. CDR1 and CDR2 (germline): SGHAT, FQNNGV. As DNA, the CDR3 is TGTGCCAGCAGCCTAACACTAGGTCAGACAGATACGCAGTATTTT. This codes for CASSLTLGQTDTQYF.

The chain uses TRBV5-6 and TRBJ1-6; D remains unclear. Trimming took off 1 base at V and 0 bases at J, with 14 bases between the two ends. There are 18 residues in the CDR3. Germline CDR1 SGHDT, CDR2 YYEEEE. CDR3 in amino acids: CASSLLGGLSSYNSPLHF. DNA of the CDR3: TGTGCCAGCAGCTTGTTGGGAGGTCTGAGCTCCTATAATTCACCCCTCCACTTT. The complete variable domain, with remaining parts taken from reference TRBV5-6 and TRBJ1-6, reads DAGVTQSPTHLIKTRGQQVTLRCSPKSGHDTVSWYQQALGQGPQFIFQYYEEEERQRGNFPDRFSGHQFPNYSSELNVNALLLGDSALYLCASSLLGGLSSYNSPLHFGNGTRLTVT.

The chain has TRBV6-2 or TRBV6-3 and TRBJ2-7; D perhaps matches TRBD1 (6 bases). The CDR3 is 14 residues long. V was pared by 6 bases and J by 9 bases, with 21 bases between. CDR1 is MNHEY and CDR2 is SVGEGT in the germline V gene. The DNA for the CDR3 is TGTGCCAGCAGCCCTACCTCCGACAGAGGGGGGCAGTACTTC. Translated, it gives CASSPTSDRGGQYF.

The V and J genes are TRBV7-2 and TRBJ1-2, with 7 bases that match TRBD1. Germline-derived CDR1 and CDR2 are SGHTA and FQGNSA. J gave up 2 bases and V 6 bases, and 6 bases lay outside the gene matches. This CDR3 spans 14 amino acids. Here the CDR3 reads CASRPQQGNYGYTF. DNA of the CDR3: TGTGCCAGCAGGCCGCAACAGGGGAACTATGGCTACACCTTC.

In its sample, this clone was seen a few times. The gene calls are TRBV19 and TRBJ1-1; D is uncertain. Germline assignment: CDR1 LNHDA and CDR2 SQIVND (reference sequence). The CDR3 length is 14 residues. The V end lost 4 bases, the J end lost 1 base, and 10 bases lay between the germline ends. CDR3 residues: CASSTLQENTEAFF. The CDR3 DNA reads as TGTGCCAGTAGTACCCTGCAGGAGAACACTGAAGCTTTCTTT. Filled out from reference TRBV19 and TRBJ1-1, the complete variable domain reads DGGITQSPKYLFRKEGQNVTLSCEQNLNHDAMYWYRQDPGQGLRLIYYSQIVNDFQKGDIAEGYSVSREKKESFPLTVTSAQKNPTAFYLCASSTLQENTEAFFGQGTRLTVV.

CDR3 sequence: CASSPLGNRAGTEAFF. In nucleotides, the CDR3 is TGTGCCAGCAGTCCCCTGGGAAACAGGGCCGGCACTGAAGCTTTCTTT. The chain has TRBV27 and TRBJ1-1; weak D call: TRBD1 (6 bases). This CDR3 comprises 16 residues. Trimming pared 5 bases from V and 4 bases from J, leaving 20 bases between. Germline V gene data show CDR1 as MNHEY and CDR2 as SMNVEV (reference sequence).

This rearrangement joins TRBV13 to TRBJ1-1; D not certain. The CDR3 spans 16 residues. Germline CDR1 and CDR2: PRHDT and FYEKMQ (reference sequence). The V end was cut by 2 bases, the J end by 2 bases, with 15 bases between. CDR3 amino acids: CASSLKSGLGNTEAFF. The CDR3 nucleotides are TGTGCCAGCAGCTTAAAGTCTGGGCTTGGTAACACTGAAGCTTTCTTT.

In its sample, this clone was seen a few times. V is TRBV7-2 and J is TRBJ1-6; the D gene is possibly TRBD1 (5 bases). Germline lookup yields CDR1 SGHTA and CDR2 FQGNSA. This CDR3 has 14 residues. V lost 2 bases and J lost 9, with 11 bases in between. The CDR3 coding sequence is TGTGCCAGCAGCTTACAGGGCGTCGGTTCACCCCTCCACTTT. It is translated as CASSLQGVGSPLHF.

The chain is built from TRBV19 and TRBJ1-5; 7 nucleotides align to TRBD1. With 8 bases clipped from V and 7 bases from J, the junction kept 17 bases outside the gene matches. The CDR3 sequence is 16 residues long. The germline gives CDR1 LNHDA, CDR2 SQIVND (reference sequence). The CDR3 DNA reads TGTGCCAGTCACCCCCGGTCCAGACAGGGTGGGCAGCCCCAGCATTTT. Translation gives CASHPRSRQGGQPQHF.

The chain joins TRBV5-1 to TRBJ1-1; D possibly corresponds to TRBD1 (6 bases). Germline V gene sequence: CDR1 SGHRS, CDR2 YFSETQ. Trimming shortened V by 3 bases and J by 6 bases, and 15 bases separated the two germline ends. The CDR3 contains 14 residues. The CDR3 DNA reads TGCGCCAGCAGCTCGAACTCCGGGACACCTGAAGCTTTCTTT. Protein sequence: CASSSNSGTPEAFF.

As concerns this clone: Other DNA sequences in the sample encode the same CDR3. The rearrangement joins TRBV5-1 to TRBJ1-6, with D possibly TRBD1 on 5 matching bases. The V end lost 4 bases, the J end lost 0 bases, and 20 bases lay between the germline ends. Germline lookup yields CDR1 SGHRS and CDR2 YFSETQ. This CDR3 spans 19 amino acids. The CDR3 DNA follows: TGCGCCAGCAGCCTGGCTTGGCAGGGCCAGAGCTCCTATAATTCACCCCTCCACTTT. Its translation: CASSLAWQGQSSYNSPLHF. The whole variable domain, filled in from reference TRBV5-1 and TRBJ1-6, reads KAGVTQTPRYLIKTRGQQVTLSCSPISGHRSVSWYQQTPGQGLQFLFEYFSETQRNKGNFPGRFSGRQFSNSRSEMNVSTLELGDSALYLCASSLAWQGQSSYNSPLHFGNGTRLTVT.

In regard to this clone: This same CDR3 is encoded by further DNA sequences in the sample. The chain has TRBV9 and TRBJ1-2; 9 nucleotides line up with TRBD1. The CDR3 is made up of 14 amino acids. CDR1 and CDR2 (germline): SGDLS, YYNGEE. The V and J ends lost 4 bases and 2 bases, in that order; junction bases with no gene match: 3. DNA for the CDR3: TGTGCCAGCAGCCCAGGACAGGGGAACTATGGCTACACCTTC. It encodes CASSPGQGNYGYTF.